This T cell receptor beta chain was sequenced for a study of T cells expressing NK-cell markers. TCRdb reprocessed the 5' RACE reads and keeps a single row for each CDR3 protein, giving no DNA. The record lists 150,000 to 200,000 distinct CDR3 sequences, of which the ten most abundant hold roughly 20%. This CDR3 has 15 amino acids. The germline gives CDR1 MNHEY, CDR2 SVGEGT. V usage is TRBV6-2 or TRBV6-3 and J usage is TRBJ2-5; TCRdb returns TRBD1, unconfirmable since there is no DNA. This receptor was identified in a woman between 18 and 70 years old in good health. The sample taken for sequencing was blood T cells: a sorted CD56 or NKG2C T cell subset, CD4+ or CD8+ T cells, or bulk PBMC T cells (not recorded which). The CDR3 reads CASSAAPNFLETQYF.